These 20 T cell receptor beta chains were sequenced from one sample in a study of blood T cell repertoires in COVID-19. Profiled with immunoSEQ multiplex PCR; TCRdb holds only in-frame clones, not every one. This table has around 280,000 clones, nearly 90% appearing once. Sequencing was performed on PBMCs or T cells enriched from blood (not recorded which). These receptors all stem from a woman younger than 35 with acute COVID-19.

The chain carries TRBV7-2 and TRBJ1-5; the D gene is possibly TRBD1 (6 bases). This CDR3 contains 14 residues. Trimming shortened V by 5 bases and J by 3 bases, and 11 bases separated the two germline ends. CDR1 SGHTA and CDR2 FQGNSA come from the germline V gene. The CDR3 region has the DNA TGTGCCAGCAGCCTAGGACAGAACAATCAGCCCCAGCATTTT. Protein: CASSLGQNNQPQHF.

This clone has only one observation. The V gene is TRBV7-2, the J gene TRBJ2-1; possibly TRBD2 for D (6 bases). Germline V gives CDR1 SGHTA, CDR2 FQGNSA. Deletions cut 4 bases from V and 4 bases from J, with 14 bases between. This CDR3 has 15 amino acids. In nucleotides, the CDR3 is TGTGCCAGCAGCTCACCTCGGGACTTATACAATGAGCAGTTCTTC. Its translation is CASSSPRDLYNEQFF.

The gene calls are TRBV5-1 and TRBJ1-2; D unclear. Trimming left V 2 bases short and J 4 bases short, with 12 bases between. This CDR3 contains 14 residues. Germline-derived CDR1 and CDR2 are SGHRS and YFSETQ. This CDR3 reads CASSFSVGSYGYTF. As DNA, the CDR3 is TGCGCCAGCAGCTTTTCCGTTGGGAGCTATGGCTACACCTTC. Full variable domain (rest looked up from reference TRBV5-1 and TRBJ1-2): KAGVTQTPRYLIKTRGQQVTLSCSPISGHRSVSWYQQTPGQGLQFLFEYFSETQRNKGNFPGRFSGRQFSNSRSEMNVSTLELGDSALYLCASSFSVGSYGYTFGSGTRLTVV.

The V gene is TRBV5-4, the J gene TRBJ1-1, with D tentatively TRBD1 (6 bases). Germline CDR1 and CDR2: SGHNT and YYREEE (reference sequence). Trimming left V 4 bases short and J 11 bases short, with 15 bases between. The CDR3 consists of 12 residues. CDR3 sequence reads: CASSAQQGKAFF. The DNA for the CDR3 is TGTGCCAGCAGCGCCCAACAGGGTAAGGCTTTCTTT.

The CDR3 loop reads CASSQLPGQNNEKLFF. CDR3 in DNA: TGTGCCAGCTCACAACTACCGGGACAGAATAATGAAAAACTGTTTTTT. The gene calls are TRBV18 and TRBJ1-4; TRBD1 aligns across 7 bases. Per germline, CDR1 KGHSH and CDR2 LQKENI. CDR3 length equals 16 residues. The junction had 9 bases not matched to a gene; V was cut back by 4 bases and J by 4 bases.

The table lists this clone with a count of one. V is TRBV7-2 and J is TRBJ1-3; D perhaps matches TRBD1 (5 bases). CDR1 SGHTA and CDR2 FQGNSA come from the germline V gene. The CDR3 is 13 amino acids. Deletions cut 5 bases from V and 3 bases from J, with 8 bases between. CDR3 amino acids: CASSTGLGNTIYF. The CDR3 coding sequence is TGTGCCAGCAGCACGGGACTTGGAAACACCATATATTTT.

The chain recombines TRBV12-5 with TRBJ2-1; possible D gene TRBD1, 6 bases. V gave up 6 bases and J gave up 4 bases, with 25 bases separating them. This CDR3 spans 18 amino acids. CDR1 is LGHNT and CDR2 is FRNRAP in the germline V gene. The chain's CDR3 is CASGLPMEKRGSYNEQFF. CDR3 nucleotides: TGTGCTAGTGGCCTGCCAATGGAAAAAAGGGGGTCGTACAATGAGCAGTTCTTC.

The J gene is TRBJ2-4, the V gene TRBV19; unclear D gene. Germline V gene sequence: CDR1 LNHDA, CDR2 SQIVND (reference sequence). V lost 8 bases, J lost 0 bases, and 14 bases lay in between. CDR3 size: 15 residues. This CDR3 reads CASYDSFLAKNIQYF. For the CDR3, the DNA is TGTGCCAGTTATGACTCTTTCCTAGCCAAAAACATTCAGTACTTC. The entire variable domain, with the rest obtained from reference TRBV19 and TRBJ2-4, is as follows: DGGITQSPKYLFRKEGQNVTLSCEQNLNHDAMYWYRQDPGQGLRLIYYSQIVNDFQKGDIAEGYSVSREKKESFPLTVTSAQKNPTAFYLCASYDSFLAKNIQYFGAGTRLSVL.

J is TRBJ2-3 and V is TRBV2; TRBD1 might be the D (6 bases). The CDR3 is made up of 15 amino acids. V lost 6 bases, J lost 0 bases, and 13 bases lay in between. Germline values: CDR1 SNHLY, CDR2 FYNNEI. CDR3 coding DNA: TGTGCCAGCAGCCGACAGGCCTCTAGCACAGATACGCAGTATTTT. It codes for CASSRQASSTDTQYF.

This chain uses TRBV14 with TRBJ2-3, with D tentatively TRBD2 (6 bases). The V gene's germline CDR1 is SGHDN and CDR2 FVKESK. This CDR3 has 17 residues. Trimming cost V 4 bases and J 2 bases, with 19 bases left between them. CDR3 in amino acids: CASSRPYPGLHTDTQYF. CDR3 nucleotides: TGTGCCAGCAGCCGCCCGTATCCGGGACTTCACACAGATACGCAGTATTTT.

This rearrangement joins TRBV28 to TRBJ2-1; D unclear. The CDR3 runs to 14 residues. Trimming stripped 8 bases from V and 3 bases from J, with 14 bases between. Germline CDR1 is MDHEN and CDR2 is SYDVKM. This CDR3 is CASRSAVNYNEQFF. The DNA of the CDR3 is TGTGCCAGCCGATCGGCGGTGAACTACAATGAGCAGTTCTTC.

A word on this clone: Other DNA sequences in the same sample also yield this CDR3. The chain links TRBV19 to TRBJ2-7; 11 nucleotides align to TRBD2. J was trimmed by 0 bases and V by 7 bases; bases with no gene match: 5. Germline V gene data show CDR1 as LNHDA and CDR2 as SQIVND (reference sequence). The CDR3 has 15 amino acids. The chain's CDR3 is CASTAGTSGSYEQYF. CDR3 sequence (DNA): TGTGCCAGTACGGCCGGGACTAGCGGCTCCTACGAGCAGTACTTC. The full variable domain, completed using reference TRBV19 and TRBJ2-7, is DGGITQSPKYLFRKEGQNVTLSCEQNLNHDAMYWYRQDPGQGLRLIYYSQIVNDFQKGDIAEGYSVSREKKESFPLTVTSAQKNPTAFYLCASTAGTSGSYEQYFGPGTRLTVT.

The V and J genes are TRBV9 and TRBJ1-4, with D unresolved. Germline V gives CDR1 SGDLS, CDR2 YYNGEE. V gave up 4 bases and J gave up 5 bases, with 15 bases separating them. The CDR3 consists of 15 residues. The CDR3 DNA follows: TGTGCCAGCAGCTCCGCCGGCGGCCTAAATGAAAAACTGTTTTTT. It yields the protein CASSSAGGLNEKLFF.

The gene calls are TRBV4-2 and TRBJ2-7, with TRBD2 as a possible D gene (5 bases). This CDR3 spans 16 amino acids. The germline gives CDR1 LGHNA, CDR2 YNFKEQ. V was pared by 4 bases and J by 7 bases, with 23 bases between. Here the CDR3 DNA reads TGTGCCAGCAGCCCCCATTCAGGTGATAGAGCGGCTGAGCAGTACTTC. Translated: CASSPHSGDRAAEQYF.

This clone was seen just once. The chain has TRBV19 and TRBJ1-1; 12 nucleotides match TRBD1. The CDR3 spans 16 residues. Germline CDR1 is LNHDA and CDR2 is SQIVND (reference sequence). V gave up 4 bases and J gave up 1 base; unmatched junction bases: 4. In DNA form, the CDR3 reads TGTGCCAGTAGTACATGGGACAGGGGGCCGAACACTGAAGCTTTCTTT. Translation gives CASSTWDRGPNTEAFF.

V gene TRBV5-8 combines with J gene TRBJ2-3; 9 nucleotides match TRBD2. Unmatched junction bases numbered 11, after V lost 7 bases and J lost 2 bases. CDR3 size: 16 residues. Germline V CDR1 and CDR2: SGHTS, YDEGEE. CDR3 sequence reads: CASGRERGAFTDTQYF. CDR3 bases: TGTGCCAGCGGACGGGAGCGGGGGGCTTTCACAGATACGCAGTATTTT. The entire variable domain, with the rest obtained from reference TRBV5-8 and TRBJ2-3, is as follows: EAGVTQSPTHLIKTRGQQATLRCSPISGHTSVYWYQQALGLGLQFLLWYDEGEERNRGNFPPRFSGRQFPNYSSELNVNALELEDSALYLCASGRERGAFTDTQYFGPGTRLTVL.

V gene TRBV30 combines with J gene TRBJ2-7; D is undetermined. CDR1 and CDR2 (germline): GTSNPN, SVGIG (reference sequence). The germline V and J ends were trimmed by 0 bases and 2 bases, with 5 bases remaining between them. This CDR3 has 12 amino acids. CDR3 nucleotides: TGTGCCTGGAGTGTCAACACCTACGAGCAGTACTTC. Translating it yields CAWSVNTYEQYF.

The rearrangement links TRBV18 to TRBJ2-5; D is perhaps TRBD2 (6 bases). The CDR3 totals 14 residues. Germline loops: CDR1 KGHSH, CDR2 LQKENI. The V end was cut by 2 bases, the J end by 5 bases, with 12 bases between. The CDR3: CASSPELAGETQYF. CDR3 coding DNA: TGTGCCAGCTCACCAGAACTAGCAGGCGAGACCCAGTACTTC.

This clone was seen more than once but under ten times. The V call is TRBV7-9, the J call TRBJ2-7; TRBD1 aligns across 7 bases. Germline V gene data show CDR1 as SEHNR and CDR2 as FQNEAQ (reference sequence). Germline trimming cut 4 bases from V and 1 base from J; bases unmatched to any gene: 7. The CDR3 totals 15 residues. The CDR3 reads CASSSPGTESYEQYF. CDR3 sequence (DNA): TGTGCCAGCAGCTCCCCCGGGACAGAGTCCTACGAGCAGTACTTC.

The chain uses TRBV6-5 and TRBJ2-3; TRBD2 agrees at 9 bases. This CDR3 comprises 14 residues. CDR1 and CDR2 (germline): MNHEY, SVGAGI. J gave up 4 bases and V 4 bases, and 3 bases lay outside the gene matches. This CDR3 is CASSSAGGPDTQYF. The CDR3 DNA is TGTGCCAGCAGTTCTGCGGGAGGGCCAGATACGCAGTATTTT.